The 28 T cell receptor beta chains below all came from one sample that was sequenced in a study of Ad26.COV2.S vaccination and SARS-CoV-2 variants. Sequencing was performed with immunoSEQ multiplex PCR; in TCRdb, only in-frame clones are kept and a portion is missing. The data contain a few hundred thousand clones, approximately 90% of them singletons. Treatment: approximately 18 received Ad26.COV2.S at low or high dose, single or two shots; about 5 received placebo; per-sample allocation not given. Repertoires come from day 63 after the first vaccine or placebo injection. Sequenced here: peripheral blood, sampled in a trial of Ad26.COV2.S vaccine versus placebo. Source of these receptors: a person between 18 and 60 years old who received the Ad26.COV2.S COVID-19 vaccine or a placebo.

The rearrangement uses TRBV20-1 and TRBJ1-2; no clear D. In germline, CDR1 is DFQATT, CDR2 SNEGSKA (reference sequence). The CDR3 consists of 12 residues. Trimming cost V 3 bases and J 5 bases, with 10 bases left between them. CDR3 in amino acids: CSASRSTYGYTF. CDR3 in DNA: TGCAGTGCTAGTAGGAGTACATATGGCTACACCTTC.

The chain links TRBV9 to TRBJ1-2, with D perhaps TRBD1 (6 bases). The CDR3 totals 15 residues. V was shortened by 3 bases and J by 4 bases, with 16 bases between the two germline ends. CDR1 and CDR2 from the germline V gene are SGDLS and YYNGEE. The CDR3 DNA sequence: TGTGCCAGCAGCGCAGGCAGGGAGGGGGTCTATGGCTACACCTTC. Protein: CASSAGREGVYGYTF.

The chain combines TRBV10-3 with TRBJ2-3; D not certain. Per the germline V gene, CDR1 is ENHRY and CDR2 is SYGVKD. The CDR3 consists of 15 residues. The V and J ends lost 2 bases and 1 base respectively, with 10 bases between them. The CDR3: CAISERTDRTDTQYF. CDR3 sequence (DNA): TGTGCCATCAGTGAGAGGACCGACCGCACAGATACGCAGTATTTT.

This chain connects TRBV30 to TRBJ1-5, with 7 bases identical to TRBD1. Germline V lookup: CDR1 GTSNPN, CDR2 SVGIG (reference sequence). The V gene end was trimmed by 2 bases and the J gene end by 3 bases; junction bases not matched to a gene: 7. This CDR3 comprises 15 residues. The CDR3 DNA sequence: TGTGCCTGGAGTCTGACACAGGGGATCAATCAGCCCCAGCATTTT. This codes for CAWSLTQGINQPQHF.

The chain carries TRBV7-9 and TRBJ1-4, with unresolved D. Germline V gene data show CDR1 as SEHNR and CDR2 as FQNEAQ (reference sequence). Trimming left V 2 bases short and J 0 bases short, with 19 bases between. The length of the CDR3 is 19 residues. The CDR3 DNA is TGTGCCAGCAGCTTAATCAGACCGGGCCGACGGTCAACTAATGAAAAACTGTTTTTT. Residues: CASSLIRPGRRSTNEKLFF. The whole variable domain, filled in from reference TRBV7-9 and TRBJ1-4, reads DTGVSQNPRHKITKRGQNVTFRCDPISEHNRLYWYRQTLGQGPEFLTYFQNEAQLEKSRLLSDRFSAERPKGSFSTLEIQRTEQGDSAMYLCASSLIRPGRRSTNEKLFFGSGTQLSVL.

V and J are TRBV6-5 and TRBJ2-1; D possibly uses TRBD1 or TRBD2 (5 bases each). This CDR3 has 14 amino acids. Germline V gene lookup returns CDR1 MNHEY and CDR2 SVGAGI. Deletions cut 6 bases from V and 4 bases from J, with 13 bases between. The DNA of the CDR3 is TGTGCCAGCAGACGGGACCACGAATACAATGAGCAGTTCTTC. It encodes CASRRDHEYNEQFF.

The rearrangement uses TRBV6-2 or TRBV6-3 and TRBJ2-3, with 8 bases matching TRBD2. Germline V gives CDR1 MNHEY, CDR2 SVGEGT. The V segment lost 4 bases and the J segment 2 bases; nucleotides outside the gene matches: 8. The CDR3 totals 16 residues. This chain's CDR3 is CASSSPHSGVTDTQYF. CDR3 nucleotides: TGTGCCAGCAGTTCGCCCCATAGCGGGGTCACAGATACGCAGTATTTT.

This chain uses TRBV6-5 with TRBJ1-2; 9 nucleotides match TRBD1. The V gene end was trimmed by 4 bases and the J gene end by 2 bases; junction bases not matched to a gene: 8. This CDR3 has 16 amino acids. Germline-derived CDR1 and CDR2 are MNHEY and SVGAGI. Here the CDR3 reads CASSSAGTGLNYGYTF. Written as DNA, the CDR3 is TGTGCCAGCAGTTCGGCGGGGACAGGGCTCAACTATGGCTACACCTTC.

This chain uses TRBV4-3 with TRBJ2-3; weak D call: TRBD2 (5 bases). This CDR3 region has 14 residues. V was shortened by 4 bases and J by 1 base, with 9 bases between the two germline ends. Germline CDR1 is LGHNA and CDR2 is YSLEER. The CDR3 sequence: CASSLGLGTDTQYF. The CDR3 DNA is TGCGCCAGCAGCCTAGGACTGGGCACAGATACGCAGTATTTT.

The chain links TRBV5-6 to TRBJ2-2; tentative D call: TRBD1 (6 bases). V was pared by 3 bases and J by 5 bases, with 11 bases between. Germline-derived CDR1 and CDR2 are SGHDT and YYEEEE. The CDR3 totals 14 residues. The CDR3 is CASSWTAITGELFF. In DNA form, the CDR3 reads TGTGCCAGCAGCTGGACAGCCATTACCGGGGAGCTGTTTTTT.

The chain recombines TRBV14 with TRBJ1-2; 7 bases are shared with TRBD1. This CDR3 is 14 amino acids long. V dropped 0 bases and J dropped 8; count of bases not matched to a gene: 6. The V gene's germline CDR1 is SGHDN and CDR2 FVKESK. The CDR3 DNA follows: TGTGCCAGCAGCCAAGAGACAGGGATCCGGGGCTACACCTTC. Encoded protein: CASSQETGIRGYTF. Full variable domain (remainder filled in from reference TRBV14 and TRBJ1-2): EAGVTQFPSHSVIEKGQTVTLRCDPISGHDNLYWYRRVMGKEIKFLLHFVKESKQDESGMPNNRFLAERTGGTYSTLKVQPAELEDSGVYFCASSQETGIRGYTFGSGTRLTVV.

The rearrangement uses TRBV5-6 and TRBJ2-7, with D perhaps TRBD1 (6 bases). The CDR3 loop spans 14 amino acids. Per germline, CDR1 SGHDT and CDR2 YYEEEE. The V end was cut by 1 base, the J end by 0 bases, with 8 bases between. The DNA for the CDR3 is TGTGCCAGCAGCTTGAGGGGGAACTCCTACGAGCAGTACTTC. Translation: CASSLRGNSYEQYF.

The chain has TRBV12-3 or TRBV12-4 and TRBJ1-1; D remains unclear. The CDR3 length is 10 residues. The V and J ends lost 8 bases and 1 base respectively, with 2 bases between them. The DNA for the CDR3 is TGTGCCAGCGGGAACACTGAAGCTTTCTTT. It translates to CASGNTEAFF.

This chain uses TRBV7-2 with TRBJ1-1; 10 nucleotides match TRBD1. CDR1 is SGHTA and CDR2 is FQGNSA in the germline V gene. V dropped 1 base and J dropped 1; count of bases not matched to a gene: 6. This CDR3 is 17 amino acids long. Here the CDR3 DNA reads TGTGCCAGCAGCTTAGTCCGGGACAGGGGTTGGAACACTGAAGCTTTCTTT. It specifies CASSLVRDRGWNTEAFF. Full variable domain (missing parts from reference TRBV7-2 and TRBJ1-1): GAGVSQSPSNKVTEKGKDVELRCDPISGHTALYWYRQSLGQGLEFLIYFQGNSAPDKSGLPSDRFSAERTGGSVSTLTIQRTQQEDSAVYLCASSLVRDRGWNTEAFFGQGTRLTVV.

The chain uses TRBV20-1 and TRBJ2-7, with 7 nucleotides matching TRBD2. The V and J ends lost 5 bases and 6 bases, in that order; junction bases with no gene match: 4. This CDR3 region has 11 residues. Germline-derived CDR1 and CDR2 are DFQATT and SNEGSKA (reference sequence). This chain's CDR3 is CSAFRGGEQYF. CDR3 sequence (DNA): TGCAGTGCTTTCCGCGGGGGCGAGCAGTACTTC.

This clone was counted once. The rearrangement uses TRBV6-6 and TRBJ1-2; 7 nucleotides agree with TRBD1. The CDR3 totals 13 residues. Germline CDR1 and CDR2: MNHNY and SVGAGI (reference sequence). The junction had 5 bases not matched to a gene; V was cut back by 2 bases and J by 8 bases. The DNA of the CDR3 is TGTGCCAGCAGTTACGACAGGGAGGGCGGCTACACCTTC. This gives the protein CASSYDREGGYTF.

This clone has more than one count but fewer than ten. This chain links TRBV5-4 with TRBJ2-7; no firm D call. The germline V and J ends were trimmed by 5 bases and 2 bases, with 11 bases remaining between them. From germline, CDR1 is SGHNT and CDR2 YYREEE (reference sequence). This CDR3 comprises 13 residues. The CDR3 spells CASSAGPTYEQYF. The CDR3, as DNA: TGTGCCAGCAGTGCAGGACCTACCTACGAGCAGTACTTC.

The chain employs TRBV6-1 and TRBJ1-1; D call uncertain. V was shortened by 3 bases and J by 1 base, with 9 bases between the two germline ends. Germline assignment: CDR1 MNHNS and CDR2 SASEGT. CDR3 length: 14 amino acids. CDR3 sequence reads: CASSDNEENTEAFF. CDR3 bases: TGTGCCAGCAGTGATAATGAAGAGAACACTGAAGCTTTCTTT.

This clone was counted a single time. Different DNA sequences within this sample yield the same CDR3. V gene TRBV7-6 combines with J gene TRBJ1-1; TRBD1 matches at 8 bases. CDR1 SGHVS and CDR2 FNYEAQ come from the germline V gene. This CDR3 has 14 residues. J was trimmed by 2 bases and V by 2 bases; bases with no gene match: 1. CDR3 loop: CASSLQGANTEAFF. The CDR3 DNA follows: TGTGCCAGCAGCTTACAGGGGGCTAACACTGAAGCTTTCTTT. Full variable domain (rest looked up from reference TRBV7-6 and TRBJ1-1): GAGVSQSPRYKVTKRGQDVALRCDPISGHVSLYWYRQALGQGPEFLTYFNYEAQQDKSGLPNDRFSAERPEGSISTLTIQRTEQRDSAMYRCASSLQGANTEAFFGQGTRLTVV.

This clone was seen once. This rearrangement joins TRBV7-2 to TRBJ2-7, with 9 positions matching TRBD2. With 1 base clipped from V and 4 bases from J, the junction kept 5 bases outside the gene matches. The germline V gene has CDR1 SGHTA and CDR2 FQGNSA. The CDR3 has 15 residues. This chain's CDR3 is CASSLGGGAFYEQYF. CDR3 in DNA: TGTGCCAGCAGCTTAGGCGGGGGGGCGTTTTACGAGCAGTACTTC.

The chain is built from TRBV24-1 and TRBJ2-3; the D call may be TRBD1 or TRBD2 (5 bases each). The CDR3 runs to 19 residues. Germline V gives CDR1 KGHDR, CDR2 SFDVKD. V dropped 5 bases and J dropped 1 base, with 24 bases sitting between them. Here the CDR3 DNA reads TGTGCCACCAGTGGGGGGTTGGGTAGGGGCCGATTCGGCACAGATACGCAGTATTTT. Translated: CATSGGLGRGRFGTDTQYF.

The chain is built from TRBV18 and TRBJ1-5, with D tentatively TRBD1 (6 bases). Germline values: CDR1 KGHSH, CDR2 LQKENI. This CDR3 is 15 amino acids long. The V end was cut by 4 bases, the J end by 7 bases, with 17 bases between. CDR3 in amino acids: CASSHDTGMGQPQHF. The CDR3, as DNA: TGTGCCAGCTCACACGATACAGGGATGGGACAGCCCCAGCATTTT. Looking up the rest from reference TRBV18 and TRBJ1-5 gives the full variable domain: NAGVMQNPRHLVRRRGQEARLRCSPMKGHSHVYWYRQLPEEGLKFMVYLQKENIIDESGMPKERFSAEFPKEGPSILRIQQVVRGDSAAYFCASSHDTGMGQPQHFGDGTRLSIL.

This chain links TRBV5-4 with TRBJ2-1; 12 positions match TRBD2. The CDR3 length is 17 residues. Trimming removed 0 bases from V and 5 bases from J; junction bases left unmatched: 6. Germline CDR1 SGHNT, CDR2 YYREEE (reference sequence). DNA for the CDR3: TGTGCCAGCAGCTTGGCTAGACTAGCGGGGGATCACAATGAGCAGTTCTTC. It encodes CASSLARLAGDHNEQFF.

The count of this clone is one. V and J are TRBV2 and TRBJ2-7, with D perhaps matching TRBD1 or TRBD2 (6 bases each). This CDR3 is 14 amino acids long. Germline CDR1 reads SNHLY; CDR2 reads FYNNEI. Trimming cost V 4 bases and J 4 bases, with 14 bases left between them. This chain's CDR3 is CASSAGQGRYEQYF. The CDR3, as DNA: TGTGCCAGCAGTGCCGGGCAGGGGAGGTACGAGCAGTACTTC.

This clone has a single count. The chain is built from TRBV28 and TRBJ2-2; 9 nucleotides line up with TRBD1. This CDR3 region has 16 residues. The germline CDR1 and CDR2 sequences are MDHEN and SYDVKM. This CDR3 is CVTMTGGMIFAGELFF. CDR3 bases: TGTGTCACAATGACAGGGGGTATGATATTCGCCGGGGAGCTGTTTTTT.

The V gene is TRBV7-2, the J gene TRBJ2-1, with 7 bases fitting TRBD2. Germline loops: CDR1 SGHTA, CDR2 FQGNSA. This CDR3 is 17 amino acids long. J was trimmed by 0 bases and V by 6 bases; bases with no gene match: 11. The CDR3 protein is CASSSGTTFASYNEQFF. The DNA for the CDR3 is TGTGCCAGCAGTTCCGGGACTACATTTGCCTCCTACAATGAGCAGTTCTTC.

The chain links TRBV5-1 to TRBJ1-4; maybe TRBD1 (5 bases). Germline CDR1 is SGHRS and CDR2 is YFSETQ. Trimming stripped 4 bases from V and 5 bases from J, with 15 bases between. This CDR3 contains 15 residues. In nucleotides, the CDR3 is TGCGCCAGCAGCCTGGACAAACGGAAGAATGAAAAACTGTTTTTT. Amino acids: CASSLDKRKNEKLFF. The full variable domain, with the rest looked up from reference TRBV5-1 and TRBJ1-4, is KAGVTQTPRYLIKTRGQQVTLSCSPISGHRSVSWYQQTPGQGLQFLFEYFSETQRNKGNFPGRFSGRQFSNSRSEMNVSTLELGDSALYLCASSLDKRKNEKLFFGSGTQLSVL.

The rearrangement joins TRBV2 to TRBJ1-2; 8 bases are shared with TRBD1. There are 15 residues in the CDR3. CDR1 is SNHLY, CDR2 FYNNEI, per germline. The V and J ends lost 5 bases and 0 bases, in that order; junction bases with no gene match: 5. CDR3 loop: CASSRSGGANYGYTF. For the CDR3, the DNA is TGTGCCAGCAGTAGGTCAGGGGGCGCTAACTATGGCTACACCTTC.